This is a list of T cell receptor beta chains from one sample in a study of beta chain features in type 1 diabetes. Produced via immunoSEQ multiplex PCR; TCRdb's table is partial and in-frame only. The sample holds 450,000 to 550,000 clones, 30% seen once. The sequencing input was naive CD4+ T cells from blood. These receptors were obtained from a young man in good health. CDR3s include the opening cysteine and the closing phenylalanine or tryptophan. Fields, in order: D gene, CDR3 length, V gene, clone size, J gene, CDR3 DNA, CDR3 protein. A D gene is named only where the DNA matches it firmly. Expanded clones get a size class; other rows say once, few or many, or leave the size out.

.	14	TRBV30	.	TRBJ1-5	TGTGCCTGGAGTGTCGTGGACACCAATCAGCCCCAGCATTTT	CAWSVVDTNQPQHF
.	14	TRBV18	few	TRBJ2-7	TGTGCCAGCTCACCACCAAGTCGGTCCTACGAGCAGTACTTC	CASSPPSRSYEQYF
.	14	TRBV30	.	TRBJ1-2	TGTGCCTGGAGTGTTAGGCGAAACAACTATGGCTACACCTTC	CAWSVRRNNYGYTF
.	17	TRBV25-1	.	TRBJ2-5	TGTGCCAGCAGTGAGTGGGAGACGGCCGGCTCGCAAGAGACCCAGTACTTC	CASSEWETAGSQETQYF
TRBD1	14	TRBV27	few	TRBJ2-7	TGTGCCAGCAGTCCAGGACAGGGGGCCTACGAGCAGTACTTC	CASSPGQGAYEQYF
.	12	TRBV29-1	few	TRBJ2-3	TGCAGCGTTGCTAGTGGCACAGATACGCAGTATTTT	CSVASGTDTQYF
TRBD1	14	TRBV9	.	TRBJ2-7	TGTGCCAGCAGCACAACAGGGGTTTCCTACGAGCAGTACTTC	CASSTTGVSYEQYF
.	15	TRBV4-1	few	TRBJ1-5	TGCGCCAGCAGCCAAGATGGTCTGATAGTTCAGCCCCAGCATTTT	CASSQDGLIVQPQHF
.	14	TRBV9	.	TRBJ2-2	TGTGCCAGCAGCGTAATAGAGTACACCGGGGAGCTGTTTTTT	CASSVIEYTGELFF
.	14	TRBV7-9	.	TRBJ1-4	TGTGCCAGCAGCAAAATGACGGGGAATGAAAAACTGTTTTTT	CASSKMTGNEKLFF
.	14	TRBV6-5	few	TRBJ1-1	TGTGCCAGCAGTTATAAACGAGGCGGCACTGAAGCTTTCTTT	CASSYKRGGTEAFF
.	15	TRBV7-2	.	TRBJ2-1	TGTGCCAGCAGCTTAGAGCGGAGCTCCTACAATGAGCAGTTCTTC	CASSLERSSYNEQFF
TRBD1	15	TRBV30	.	TRBJ1-5	TGTGCCTGGAGTTTGGACAGGGGGTTCAATCAGCCCCAGCATTTT	CAWSLDRGFNQPQHF
TRBD2	14	TRBV7-7	.	TRBJ2-5	TGTGCTAGCAGCTATGGACTAGCTCGGGAGACCCAGTACTTC	CASSYGLARETQYF
.	15	TRBV18	.	TRBJ1-1	TGTGCCAGCTCACAGAGGGACCTCCGGAGCACTGAAGCTTTCTTT	CASSQRDLRSTEAFF
.	14	TRBV19	once	TRBJ2-4	TGTGCCAGTAGTATGAGGGTGGACAAAAACATTCAGTACTTC	CASSMRVDKNIQYF
TRBD1	13	TRBV30	few	TRBJ2-3	TGTGCCTGGAGGGACAGGGGAACAGATACGCAGTATTTT	CAWRDRGTDTQYF
.	14	TRBV25-1	.	TRBJ2-5	TGTGCCAGCAGTGAATGGGGGGTGATGGAGACCCAGTACTTC	CASSEWGVMETQYF
.	14	TRBV7-9	.	TRBJ2-5	TGTGCCAGCAGCTTAATGTCCATCCAAGAGACCCAGTACTTC	CASSLMSIQETQYF
.	13	TRBV30	.	TRBJ2-4	TGTGCCTGGAATCGGCAGGGGGGAAACATTCAGTACTTC	CAWNRQGGNIQYF
TRBD1	14	TRBV7-2	.	TRBJ1-5	TGTGCCAGCAGCTGGGACAGGACGCTTCAGCCCCAGCATTTT	CASSWDRTLQPQHF
.	13	TRBV15	.	TRBJ2-7	TGTGCCACCAGCAGAGATCCCGCGGGGGAGCAGTACTTC	CATSRDPAGEQYF
.	14	TRBV13	.	TRBJ2-5	TGTGCCAGCAGCCGCCTTGAGGGGATGGAGACCCAGTACTTC	CASSRLEGMETQYF
TRBD2	15	TRBV7-6	few	TRBJ2-7	TGTGCCAGCAGCTTAGAACTAGCGGGACCCTACGAGCAGTACTTC	CASSLELAGPYEQYF
.	14	TRBV21-1	few	TRBJ2-7	TGTGCCAGCAGCAAAGGGGTGAGAGGTTACGAGCAGTACTTC	CASSKGVRGYEQYF
.	15	TRBV30	.	TRBJ1-5	TGTGCCTGGAGCGCACGGGGCGGCGGCAATCAGCCCCAGCATTTT	CAWSARGGGNQPQHF
TRBD1	15	TRBV18	few	TRBJ1-1	TGTGCCAGCTCACGACAGGGGGCTTTGAACACTGAAGCTTTCTTT	CASSRQGALNTEAFF
.	13	TRBV6-1	.	TRBJ2-5	TGTGCCAGCAGTGGAGGTGATAGCGAGACCCAGTACTTC	CASSGGDSETQYF
.	15	TRBV5-1	few	TRBJ2-4	TGCGCCAGCAGCTTGGCGGAGGGGGCCAAAAACATTCAGTACTTC	CASSLAEGAKNIQYF
.	11	TRBV5-1	.	TRBJ2-3	TGCGCCAGCAGCGTGGCAGATACGCAGTATTTT	CASSVADTQYF